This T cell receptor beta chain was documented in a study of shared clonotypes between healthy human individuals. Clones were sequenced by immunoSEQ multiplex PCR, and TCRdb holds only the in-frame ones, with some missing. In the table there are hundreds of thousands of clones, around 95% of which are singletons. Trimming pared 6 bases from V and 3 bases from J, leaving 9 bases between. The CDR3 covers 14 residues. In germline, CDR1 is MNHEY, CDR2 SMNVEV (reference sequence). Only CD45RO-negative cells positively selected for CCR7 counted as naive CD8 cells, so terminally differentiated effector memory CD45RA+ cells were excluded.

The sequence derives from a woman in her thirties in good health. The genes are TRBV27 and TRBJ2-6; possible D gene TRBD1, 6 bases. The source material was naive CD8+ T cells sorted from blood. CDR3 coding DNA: TGTGCCAGCAGACACAGGGATGGGGCCAACGTCCTGACTTTC. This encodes CASRHRDGANVLTF.